This TCR beta chain is from a study of read filtering for tumor transcriptome and immune sequencing. The wider study: Among patients, 17 to 20 were male and 14 female, aged about 45 to 80 (mean about 71). R-ISS stage counts were 8 for I, 16 for II, about seven for III. DNase treatment preceded whole-transcriptome library preparation.

General study points: The CD138-negative fraction was mixed bone marrow immune cells, not pure T cells.

Looked up from germline, CDR1 is KGHSH and CDR2 is LQKENI. J gave up 5 bases and V 0 bases, and 4 bases lay outside the gene matches. This CDR3 is 15 amino acids long. This clonotype was seen repeatedly, ten times or more. Its antigen is currently unknown. From about 400 ng of RNA, a library with molecular barcoded alpha/delta and beta/gamma adaptors was made. TCRdb used MiXCR to reprocess the reads, holding one entry per CDR3 protein. The sample yields about 61,000 distinct CDR3 sequences, roughly 19% seen once. The sequence derives from a donor at least 40 years old with multiple myeloma. The genes are TRBV18 and TRBJ2-7; 10 bases align to TRBD2. The sample taken for sequencing was a population of CD138-negative cells sorted from bone marrow. CDR3 bases: TGTGCCAGCTCACCACCCCTTCTAGCGGGAGACGAGCAGTACTTC. It encodes CASSPPLLAGDEQYF. Full variable domain (outside the CDR3, taken from reference TRBV18 and TRBJ2-7): NAGVMQNPRHLVRRRGQEARLRCSPMKGHSHVYWYRQLPEEGLKFMVYLQKENIIDESGMPKERFSAEFPKEGPSILRIQQVVRGDSAAYFCASSPPLLAGDEQYFGPGTRLTVT.